The clone carrying this TCR beta chain was recorded only once. What it binds is not known. Germline V lookup: CDR1 SGHRS, CDR2 YFSETQ. This CDR3 is 16 amino acids long. V lost 5 bases and J lost 7; bases outside the gene matches: 11. This record belongs to a study of OX40 agonist ivuxolimab in advanced cancers. Overall study results and limits: Specificity for antigen went undetermined in the expanded peripheral T cells.

Measured with immunoSEQ multiplex PCR; TCRdb has only the in-frame clones, and not every one. The sample carries 50,000 to 75,000 clones, 86% recorded once. The V and J genes are TRBV5-1 and TRBJ2-1; 11 bases fit TRBD2. Sequenced here: CD4+ or CD8+ T cells sorted from blood, sampled in a trial of the OX40 agonist ivuxolimab. The sequence derives from an adult with an advanced solid tumor such as melanoma, head and neck, liver or kidney cancer. DNA for the CDR3: TGCGCCAGCAGTTCCGGGACTAGCGGTCCGGGTAATGAGCAGTTCTTC. It is translated as CASSSGTSGPGNEQFF.